This T cell receptor beta chain was documented in a study of cytomegalovirus exposure and HLA in healthy donors. Findings and caveats of the study: TCR beta chain V- and J-gene trimming was linked, in a later analysis, to a missense variant in DCLRE1C. Specificity for CMV antigens was confirmed in vitro for three of the CMV-associated chains. About 90% or about 30% of the time was how often most TCR beta V segments were productive, according to an earlier analysis. A later analysis found TCR association rates differed by HLA locus, highest for DRB1 and lowest for HLA-C.

The germline CDR1 and CDR2 sequences are LNHDA and SQIVND (reference sequence). There are 13 residues in the CDR3. V gave up 8 bases and J gave up 4 bases; unmatched junction bases: 5. The PCR had 60 Vbeta and 13 Jbeta primers. Clones were read by immunoSEQ multiplex PCR, and TCRdb kept only the in-frame ones, dropping some. The sample contains 63,000 or so clones, 70% to 75% of which appear only once. Of note for this clone: Its antigen is not identified.

Sequenced: PBMCs. This sequence joins TRBV19 and TRBJ1-3; the match to TRBD1 covers 7 bases. The TCR sequence derives from a woman aged 25 to 39 in good health and CMV-seropositive. The CDR3 DNA follows: TGTGCCAGTGCCACAGGGGCGGGAAACACCATATATTTT. This translates into CASATGAGNTIYF.